The 3 T cell receptor beta chains in this list originate from one sample, sequenced in a study of cytomegalovirus exposure and HLA in healthy donors. The PCR used 60 Vbeta and 13 Jbeta primers. The assay was immunoSEQ multiplex PCR, and TCRdb's table has in-frame clones only and misses some. The table records some 65,000 clones, 78% of them present only once. The source material was PBMCs. Receptors were obtained from a girl aged 5 to 17 in good health and CMV-seropositive.

The chain is built from TRBV29-1 and TRBJ1-3; 7 bases agree with TRBD1. Germline values: CDR1 SQVTM, CDR2 ANQGSEA. The junction had 1 base not matched to a gene; V was cut back by 6 bases and J by 2 bases. The CDR3 runs to 12 residues. The CDR3 region is CSVGTAGNTIYF. CDR3 coding DNA: TGCAGCGTGGGGACAGCTGGAAACACCATATATTTT.

The chain recombines TRBV13 with TRBJ2-7, with D possibly TRBD2 on 5 matching bases. This CDR3 is built from 14 residues. Germline assignment: CDR1 PRHDT and CDR2 FYEKMQ (reference sequence). The V end was cut by 5 bases, the J end by 0 bases, with 11 bases between. The CDR3 here is CASSGRAGSYEQYF. The CDR3, as DNA: TGTGCCAGCAGCGGAAGGGCGGGCTCCTACGAGCAGTACTTC.

This rearrangement joins TRBV29-1 to TRBJ2-3, with TRBD2 identical over 7 bases. Unmatched junction bases numbered 4, after V lost 2 bases and J lost 5 bases. This CDR3 contains 13 residues. Germline CDR1 is SQVTM and CDR2 is ANQGSEA. The CDR3: CSVEIGGLDTQYF. The CDR3 DNA reads as TGCAGCGTTGAAATCGGGGGGTTAGATACGCAGTATTTT.